This entry lists 22 T cell receptor beta chains sequenced from one sample in a study of breast tumors, draining lymph nodes, adjacent tissues (TCRdb year 2016). To prepare the library, multiplex PCR was applied. For sequencing, an Illumina HiSeq 2000 was employed. The raw public data were reprocessed by TCRdb itself: fastp quality trimming at Q25, MiXCR clonotype calling, in-frame beta chains only. Rows are unified per CDR3 protein, each entry keeping the most common DNA and genes. The sample table lists about 230,000 distinct CDR3 sequences, roughly 30% of them with a count of one. Together, the top ten hold 1.1% to 1.5% of the sample. The axillary draining lymph nodes of breast cancer patients were the source of the lymph node samples. Material: axillary lymph node tissue. All receptors come from a female donor with breast cancer. Some clones in this sample may be carry-over from other donors' samples.

This clonotype was observed at least ten times. The rearrangement uses TRBV20-1 and TRBJ2-1, with 10 bases matching TRBD2. The CDR3 covers 14 residues. V shed 6 bases, J shed 4 bases, and the junction held 6 bases outside the gene matches. CDR1 is DFQATT, CDR2 SNEGSKA, per germline (reference sequence). CDR3 amino acids: CSAGLAGVYNEQFF. CDR3 coding DNA: TGCAGTGCGGGGCTAGCGGGGGTATACAATGAGCAGTTCTTC.

Ten or more counts support this clonotype. V is TRBV4-3 and J is TRBJ1-4; D is undetermined. CDR3 length: 13 amino acids. CDR1 is LGHNA and CDR2 is YSLEER in the germline V gene. V was trimmed by 7 bases and J by 8 bases, leaving 14 bases between them. CDR3 coding DNA: TGCGCCAGCACCCACAGCAACTCAGAAAAACTGTTTTTT. Translating gives CASTHSNSEKLFF.

This clonotype occurred many times. The chain couples TRBV7-2 to TRBJ2-7, with 7 positions matching TRBD1. The V gene's germline CDR1 is SGHTA and CDR2 FQGNSA. CDR3 length: 15 residues. The V gene end was trimmed by 3 bases and the J gene end by 6 bases; junction bases not matched to a gene: 11. CDR3 DNA: TGTGCCAGCAGCTTCCATGGGACAGCGCCTACCGAGCAGTACTTC. Translating gives CASSFHGTAPTEQYF. Supplemented by reference TRBV7-2 and TRBJ2-7, the full variable domain reads GAGVSQSPSNKVTEKGKDVELRCDPISGHTALYWYRQSLGQGLEFLIYFQGNSAPDKSGLPSDRFSAERTGGSVSTLTIQRTQQEDSAVYLCASSFHGTAPTEQYFGPGTRLTVT.

In its sample, this clonotype was seen many times. The chain has TRBV19 and TRBJ2-3; 7 bases match TRBD1. With V trimmed by 4 bases and J by 5 bases, 3 bases remained unmatched. This CDR3 is 13 amino acids long. The germline V gene has CDR1 LNHDA and CDR2 SQIVND (reference sequence). The CDR3 loop is CASSKGAGDTQYF. In DNA, the CDR3 is TGTGCCAGTAGTAAGGGGGCCGGAGATACGCAGTATTTT. Full variable domain (outside the CDR3, taken from reference TRBV19 and TRBJ2-3): DGGITQSPKYLFRKEGQNVTLSCEQNLNHDAMYWYRQDPGQGLRLIYYSQIVNDFQKGDIAEGYSVSREKKESFPLTVTSAQKNPTAFYLCASSKGAGDTQYFGPGTRLTVL.

The J gene is TRBJ1-4, the V gene TRBV13, with 9 bases matching TRBD1. Per germline, CDR1 PRHDT and CDR2 FYEKMQ (reference sequence). Trimming cost V 8 bases and J 0 bases; bases outside gene matches: 10. This CDR3 comprises 17 residues. The CDR3 loop reads CASSRGQGPATNEKLFF. CDR3 DNA: TGTGCCAGCTCAAGAGGACAGGGGCCCGCAACTAATGAAAAACTGTTTTTT. Using reference TRBV13 and TRBJ1-4 for the parts outside the CDR3, the full variable domain is AAGVIQSPRHLIKEKRETATLKCYPIPRHDTVYWYQQGPGQDPQFLISFYEKMQSDKGSIPDRFSAQQFSDYHSELNMSSLELGDSALYFCASSRGQGPATNEKLFFGSGTQLSVL.

This clonotype was observed many times. The V call is TRBV5-1, the J call TRBJ2-3; 7 bases match TRBD2. The germline V gene has CDR1 SGHRS and CDR2 YFSETQ. CDR3 length: 13 amino acids. The J segment lost 6 bases and the V segment lost 6 bases, leaving 7 bases of the junction unmatched. This chain's CDR3 is CASTLPRGDTQYF. CDR3 in DNA: TGCGCCAGCACGCTCCCGCGGGGGGATACGCAGTATTTT. Together with reference TRBV5-1 and TRBJ2-3, the CDR3 gives the full variable domain: KAGVTQTPRYLIKTRGQQVTLSCSPISGHRSVSWYQQTPGQGLQFLFEYFSETQRNKGNFPGRFSGRQFSNSRSEMNVSTLELGDSALYLCASTLPRGDTQYFGPGTRLTVL.

The rearrangement joins TRBV11-2 to TRBJ2-4, with TRBD2 identical over 14 bases. V was clipped by 5 bases and J by 9 bases; unmatched bases: 18. There are 19 residues in the CDR3. CDR1 and CDR2 (germline): SGHAT, FQNNGV. CDR3 residues: CASSPSPTGLAGGGVIQYF. In DNA form, the CDR3 reads TGTGCCAGCAGCCCTAGCCCGACCGGACTAGCGGGAGGTGGGGTCATTCAGTACTTC.

This clonotype was detected once. V gene TRBV10-2 combines with J gene TRBJ2-7; D tentatively fits TRBD1 or TRBD2 (5 bases each). This CDR3 has 12 amino acids. The germline V and J ends were trimmed by 8 bases and 5 bases, with 13 bases remaining between them. Per the germline V gene, CDR1 is WSHSY and CDR2 is SAAADI. CDR3 region: CASSLGVDEQYF. CDR3 nucleotide sequence: TGCGCCAGCTCCCTGGGGGTGGACGAGCAGTACTTC.

The chain joins TRBV4-1 to TRBJ1-6; TRBD1 is a possible D gene (5 bases). The CDR3 contains 16 residues. Per the germline V gene, CDR1 is MGHRA and CDR2 is YSYEKL. Between the trimmed V and J ends, which lost 5 bases and 7 bases, there was a span of 18 bases. In DNA, the CDR3 is TGCGCCAGCAGCGCAAGCTCGCTAAGGGGAAATTCACCCCTCCACTTT. Translation: CASSASSLRGNSPLHF.

This clonotype was seen repeatedly, ten times or more. Just one base apart from a much larger clone, this may be a read error. J is TRBJ1-6 and V is TRBV9; D remains unclear. CDR1 SGDLS and CDR2 YYNGEE come from the germline V gene. The CDR3 is 15 residues long. The CDR3 bases are TGTGCCAGCAGCGTAGGTAACGGTTATAATTCACCCCCCCACTTT. This translates into CASSVGNGYNSPPHF. Based on the CDR3 plus reference TRBV9 and TRBJ1-6, the full variable domain is DSGVTQTPKHLITATGQRVTLRCSPRSGDLSVYWYQQSLDQGLQFLIQYYNGEERAKGNILERFSAQQFPDLHSELNLSSLELGDSALYFCASSVGNGYNSPPHFGNGTRLTVT.

J is TRBJ1-5 and V is TRBV30; the D gene is possibly TRBD1 (5 bases). Germline V gene data show CDR1 as GTSNPN and CDR2 as SVGIG (reference sequence). The V end lost 2 bases, the J end lost 4 bases, and 12 bases lay between the germline ends. The CDR3 extends over 14 amino acids. The CDR3 sequence is CAWSIQGRNQPQHF. CDR3 DNA: TGTGCCTGGAGTATCCAGGGCCGAAATCAGCCCCAGCATTTT.

This clonotype appeared a few times. A much bigger clone sits one base away, suggesting this may be a read error. The gene calls are TRBV20-1 and TRBJ2-7, with D unclear. Germline CDR1 is DFQATT and CDR2 is SNEGSKA (reference sequence). The CDR3 length is 11 residues. CDR3 coding DNA: TGCAGTGCAGTGTCTGGCGACGAGCAGTCCTTC. Its protein is CSAVSGDEQSF.

Ten or more counts support this clonotype. The chain recombines TRBV20-1 with TRBJ2-1; TRBD2 aligns across 13 bases. The CDR3 spans 13 residues. With 6 bases clipped from V and 9 bases from J, the junction kept 5 bases outside the gene matches. Germline V CDR1 and CDR2: DFQATT, SNEGSKA (reference sequence). CDR3 sequence: CSAGTSGKGEQFF. In DNA form, the CDR3 reads TGCAGTGCCGGGACTAGCGGGAAGGGTGAGCAGTTCTTC.

This clonotype came up a few times. A read error may be the cause here, since a much bigger clone is one base away. This chain links TRBV18 with TRBJ1-3; tentative D call: TRBD1 (5 bases). CDR1 is KGHSH, CDR2 LQKENI, per germline. This CDR3 is 14 amino acids long. CDR3 sequence (DNA): TGTGCCAGCTCCCGGGACGCAACTGGAAGCACCATATATTTT. Translating it yields CASSRDATGSTIYF. Full variable domain (missing parts from reference TRBV18 and TRBJ1-3): NAGVMQNPRHLVRRRGQEARLRCSPMKGHSHVYWYRQLPEEGLKFMVYLQKENIIDESGMPKERFSAEFPKEGPSILRIQQVVRGDSAAYFCASSRDATGSTIYFGEGSWLTVV.

This clonotype has just one count. The junction departs from the called germline gene at one end, perhaps through a read error. The CDR3 DNA reads as TGCACCAGCAGCCATTTGGGTGGCGAGCAGTACTTC. Amino acid sequence: CTSSHLGGEQYF. The chain employs TRBV3-1 and TRBJ2-7; D call uncertain. This CDR3 is 12 amino acids long. Germline values: CDR1 LGHDT, CDR2 YNNKEL (reference sequence).

The chain couples TRBV5-1 to TRBJ2-6; 8 bases fit TRBD2. V trimming: 4 bases; J trimming: 5 bases; junction bases outside the gene matches: 11. Looked up from germline, CDR1 is SGHRS and CDR2 is YFSETQ. This CDR3 region has 17 residues. The CDR3 spells CASSPFSGSNRANVLTF. The CDR3 DNA is TGCGCCAGCAGCCCTTTCAGCGGGAGTAATAGGGCCAACGTCCTGACTTTC.

This clonotype has a count of ten or more. The V call is TRBV20-1, the J call TRBJ1-3; D not resolved. The V end lost 5 bases, the J end lost 3 bases, and 11 bases lay between the germline ends. Per the germline V gene, CDR1 is DFQATT and CDR2 is SNEGSKA (reference sequence). The CDR3 is 13 residues long. CDR3: CSAPTGNGNTIYF. CDR3 nucleotide sequence: TGCAGTGCTCCAACGGGTAATGGAAACACCATATATTTT.

This clonotype has at least ten counts. V gene TRBV6-2 or TRBV6-3 combines with J gene TRBJ2-5; TRBD2 agrees at 9 bases. Germline V gene lookup returns CDR1 MNHEY and CDR2 SVGEGT. V gave up 8 bases and J gave up 2 bases; unmatched junction bases: 6. This CDR3 has 14 amino acids. In DNA, the CDR3 is TGTGCCAGCGGGCTAGCGGGGCTGCAAGAGACCCAGTACTTC. Its protein is CASGLAGLQETQYF.

This clonotype has only a few counts. At one of its ends the junction is not consistent with the germline gene, which may arise from a read error. The chain joins TRBV5-1 to TRBJ2-4; 7 bases are a match to TRBD1. This CDR3 is 12 amino acids long. The germline gives CDR1 SGHRS, CDR2 YFSETQ. As DNA, the CDR3 is TGCGCCAGCAGCTTGGACAGGGGCATTCACTACTTC. This codes for CASSLDRGIHYF.

This clonotype was picked up a small number of times. This likely comes from a read error, as the CDR3 has no conserved phenylalanine or tryptophan at its end. The chain carries TRBV7-9 and TRBJ2-5; possible D gene TRBD1, 6 bases. Between the trimmed V and J ends, which lost 0 bases and 3 bases, there was a span of 8 bases. Germline V gene sequence: CDR1 SEHNR, CDR2 FQNEAQ (reference sequence). This CDR3 is 14 amino acids long. The CDR3 loop is CASSLATGKETQYL. The CDR3 DNA follows: TGTGCCAGCAGCTTAGCCACAGGGAAAGAGACCCAGTACCTC.

This clonotype appeared many times. The V and J genes are TRBV11-2 and TRBJ2-1; D call uncertain. The CDR3 runs to 13 residues. Germline V gene lookup returns CDR1 SGHAT and CDR2 FQNNGV. V dropped 0 bases and J dropped 10 bases, with 10 bases sitting between them. CDR3 in amino acids: CASSLDPRREQFF. CDR3 in DNA: TGTGCCAGCAGCTTAGATCCTAGAAGGGAGCAGTTCTTC.

The chain is built from TRBV3-1 and TRBJ2-4; D uncertain. V gave up 1 base and J gave up 3 bases, with 7 bases separating them. This CDR3 is built from 14 residues. Germline V lookup: CDR1 LGHDT, CDR2 YNNKEL (reference sequence). Written as DNA, the CDR3 is TGTGCCAGCAGCCAAGCGGGTTTCAAAAACATTCAGTACTTC. This encodes CASSQAGFKNIQYF.